The rows below give T cell receptor beta chains drawn from one sample of a study of blood T cell repertoires in COVID-19. TCRdb's copy holds only in-frame clones and misses some; the assay was immunoSEQ multiplex PCR. Here the sample spans roughly 150,000 clones, about 80% being singletons. The specimen sequenced was peripheral blood. Source of these receptors: a man aged 70-80 years with active or convalescent COVID-19. The CDR3 runs from the conserved cysteine through the conserved F or W. The order of the fields is V gene, D gene, J gene, CDR3 protein. D genes are given only for firm matches.

v_gene: TRBV5-1
d_gene: TRBD1
j_gene: TRBJ1-1
CDR3aa: CASSLKGADTEAFF

v_gene: TRBV6-5
d_gene: NA
j_gene: TRBJ2-1
CDR3aa: CASGPRDSYNEQFF

v_gene: TRBV2
d_gene: NA
j_gene: TRBJ2-5
CDR3aa: CASSEVREVETQYF

v_gene: TRBV5-1
d_gene: TRBD2
j_gene: TRBJ2-3
CDR3aa: CASSLGTSGGDTQYF

v_gene: TRBV4-3
d_gene: TRBD1
j_gene: TRBJ2-1
CDR3aa: CASSPSPGTGAYNEQFF

v_gene: TRBV6-6
d_gene: TRBD1
j_gene: TRBJ2-7
CDR3aa: CASSSRDRPTEQYF

v_gene: TRBV9
d_gene: NA
j_gene: TRBJ2-2
CDR3aa: CASSGTTPTQNTGELFF

v_gene: TRBV6-5
d_gene: NA
j_gene: TRBJ1-6
CDR3aa: CASIAQLLNSPLHF

v_gene: TRBV7-9
d_gene: TRBD2
j_gene: TRBJ2-4
CDR3aa: CASSREDFAKNIQYF

v_gene: TRBV6-6
d_gene: TRBD1
j_gene: TRBJ2-7
CDR3aa: CASSNGGQGRYEQYF

v_gene: TRBV5-1
d_gene: NA
j_gene: TRBJ1-1
CDR3aa: CASSVTAEGTEAFF

v_gene: TRBV11-2
d_gene: TRBD1
j_gene: TRBJ1-5
CDR3aa: CASSLSTGAGQPQHF

v_gene: TRBV12-3/TRBV12-4
d_gene: TRBD1
j_gene: TRBJ1-5
CDR3aa: CASRTGGEQPQHF

v_gene: TRBV7-2
d_gene: TRBD2
j_gene: TRBJ2-7
CDR3aa: CASSLDRSSGSLSYEQYF

v_gene: TRBV19
d_gene: TRBD1
j_gene: TRBJ1-1
CDR3aa: CASSPSRDRGRGTEAFF

v_gene: TRBV12-5
d_gene: TRBD1
j_gene: TRBJ1-2
CDR3aa: CASGLDRGGYTF

v_gene: TRBV12-3/TRBV12-4
d_gene: NA
j_gene: TRBJ2-5
CDR3aa: CASNTAVQETQYF

v_gene: TRBV18
d_gene: NA
j_gene: TRBJ1-1
CDR3aa: CASVGGGAPEAFF

v_gene: TRBV29-1
d_gene: NA
j_gene: TRBJ1-4
CDR3aa: CSVVKPNNEKLFF

v_gene: TRBV7-6
d_gene: NA
j_gene: TRBJ2-1
CDR3aa: CASSRGGVSYNEQFF

v_gene: TRBV29-1
d_gene: NA
j_gene: TRBJ2-1
CDR3aa: CSVTESSYNEQFF

v_gene: TRBV7-2
d_gene: NA
j_gene: TRBJ2-7
CDR3aa: CASSPWAGSYEQYF

v_gene: TRBV6-4
d_gene: NA
j_gene: NA
CDR3aa: CASSDSGGVGWQFF

v_gene: TRBV24-1
d_gene: TRBD1
j_gene: TRBJ1-2
CDR3aa: CATSDSYRGYTF

v_gene: TRBV6-4
d_gene: TRBD2
j_gene: TRBJ2-2
CDR3aa: CASSFSGRNTGELFF

v_gene: TRBV11-3
d_gene: NA
j_gene: TRBJ2-2
CDR3aa: CASSKTGVTGELFF

v_gene: TRBV5-5
d_gene: NA
j_gene: TRBJ1-5
CDR3aa: CASSAVGDTNNQPQHF

v_gene: TRBV7-9
d_gene: NA
j_gene: TRBJ1-5
CDR3aa: CASSLAFAGRSSNQPQHF

v_gene: TRBV27
d_gene: NA
j_gene: TRBJ1-5
CDR3aa: CASSLGADLGNQPQHF

v_gene: TRBV25-1
d_gene: NA
j_gene: TRBJ2-1
CDR3aa: CASRTTGYNEQFF

v_gene: TRBV6-6
d_gene: TRBD1
j_gene: TRBJ1-2
CDR3aa: CASRDARGYGYTF

v_gene: TRBV6-1
d_gene: NA
j_gene: TRBJ1-1
CDR3aa: CASSERGGAEAFF

v_gene: TRBV11-2
d_gene: NA
j_gene: TRBJ1-5
CDR3aa: CASSFGRDSNQPQHF

v_gene: TRBV5-1
d_gene: TRBD2
j_gene: TRBJ2-1
CDR3aa: CASSSPVWGSGRRIYNEQFF

v_gene: TRBV5-1
d_gene: NA
j_gene: TRBJ1-4
CDR3aa: CASSARQAATNEKLFF

v_gene: TRBV19
d_gene: NA
j_gene: TRBJ2-2
CDR3aa: CASSIAPGARGELFF

v_gene: TRBV5-4
d_gene: TRBD2
j_gene: TRBJ2-2
CDR3aa: CASTPPGSGKGSGELFF

v_gene: TRBV28
d_gene: NA
j_gene: TRBJ2-1
CDR3aa: CASSLPSSYNEQFF

v_gene: TRBV29-1
d_gene: TRBD1
j_gene: TRBJ1-6
CDR3aa: CSVRTGRTYNSPLHF

v_gene: TRBV5-5
d_gene: TRBD1
j_gene: TRBJ2-3
CDR3aa: CASSLSGTGLGDTQYF

v_gene: TRBV18
d_gene: TRBD2
j_gene: TRBJ2-3
CDR3aa: CASSPRSRGDTDTQYF